The rows below give T cell receptor beta chains drawn from one sample of a study of blood T cells in healthy people across ages. A single record per CDR3 protein comes from TCRdb applying MiXCR to the 5' RACE reads. The sample contains over a million distinct CDR3 sequences, more than 35% of which appear only once. Sequencing used blood. These receptors were taken from a woman aged 60-70 years in good health. The CDR3 runs from the conserved cysteine through the conserved F or W. Each record gives: CDR3 length, D gene, V gene, clone size, J gene, CDR3 protein, CDR3 DNA. D genes are given only for firm matches. Clone size is given for some rows only: seen once, a few or many times, or a class if the clone is expanded.

CDR3 length: 13; D gene: NA; V gene: TRBV12-3/TRBV12-4; clone size: few; J gene: TRBJ1-2; CDR3 protein: CASSLNGGNGYTF; CDR3 DNA: TGTGCCAGCAGTTTAAACGGGGGCAACGGCTACACCTTC
CDR3 length: 14; D gene: NA; V gene: TRBV30; clone size: few; J gene: TRBJ1-2; CDR3 protein: CAWTPTGYNYGYTF; CDR3 DNA: TGTGCCTGGACCCCAACAGGATATAACTATGGCTACACCTTC
CDR3 length: 15; D gene: NA; V gene: TRBV5-6; clone size: NA; J gene: TRBJ1-3; CDR3 protein: CASSSLQGPGNTIYF; CDR3 DNA: TGTGCCAGCAGCTCTCTCCAGGGGCCTGGAAACACCATATATTTT
CDR3 length: 13; D gene: NA; V gene: TRBV25-1; clone size: NA; J gene: TRBJ2-4; CDR3 protein: CASSLRSPGEQYF; CDR3 DNA: TGTGCCAGCAGTCTCCGCTCACCTGGGGAGCAGTACTTC
CDR3 length: 16; D gene: NA; V gene: TRBV24-1; clone size: NA; J gene: TRBJ2-4; CDR3 protein: CATSDPTVIAKNIQYF; CDR3 DNA: TGTGCCACCAGTGATCCGACAGTGATAGCCAAAAACATTCAGTACTTC
CDR3 length: 13; D gene: NA; V gene: TRBV29-1; clone size: few; J gene: TRBJ1-1; CDR3 protein: CSVERSLAGGAFF; CDR3 DNA: TGCAGCGTTGAAAGGAGCTTGGCAGGAGGCGCTTTCTTT
CDR3 length: 16; D gene: TRBD2; V gene: TRBV27; clone size: NA; J gene: TRBJ2-1; CDR3 protein: CASSFGLAGIDNEQFF; CDR3 DNA: TGTGCCAGCAGTTTCGGACTAGCGGGTATCGACAATGAGCAGTTCTTC
CDR3 length: 14; D gene: NA; V gene: TRBV7-3; clone size: NA; J gene: TRBJ2-3; CDR3 protein: CASSPWTMGDTQYF; CDR3 DNA: TGTGCCAGCAGCCCCTGGACCATGGGAGATACGCAGTATTTT
CDR3 length: 13; D gene: TRBD1; V gene: TRBV10-3; clone size: NA; J gene: TRBJ2-5; CDR3 protein: CAIRGDRSREQYF; CDR3 DNA: TGTGCCATCAGGGGGGACAGGTCTCGGGAGCAGTACTTC
CDR3 length: 14; D gene: TRBD2; V gene: TRBV5-1; clone size: NA; J gene: TRBJ2-1; CDR3 protein: CASSPGLVAAEQFF; CDR3 DNA: TGCGCCAGCAGCCCGGGACTAGTGGCTGCTGAGCAGTTCTTC
CDR3 length: 15; D gene: TRBD2; V gene: TRBV3-1; clone size: NA; J gene: TRBJ2-1; CDR3 protein: CASSEAGGPEYEQFF; CDR3 DNA: TGTGCCAGCAGCGAAGCGGGAGGGCCAGAATATGAGCAGTTCTTC
CDR3 length: 15; D gene: TRBD2; V gene: TRBV6-2/TRBV6-3; clone size: NA; J gene: TRBJ2-7; CDR3 protein: CASRGTSGRGYGQYF; CDR3 DNA: TGTGCCAGCAGGGGGACTAGCGGGAGAGGCTACGGGCAGTACTTC
CDR3 length: 14; D gene: TRBD1; V gene: TRBV29-1; clone size: NA; J gene: TRBJ2-1; CDR3 protein: CSGGLGQGYNGQFF; CDR3 DNA: TGCAGCGGGGGGTTGGGACAGGGCTACAATGGGCAGTTCTTC
CDR3 length: 16; D gene: NA; V gene: TRBV6-1; clone size: NA; J gene: TRBJ2-3; CDR3 protein: CASSERTVGVTDTQYF; CDR3 DNA: TGTGCCAGCAGTGAAAGGACGGTGGGGGTCACAGATACGCAGTATTTT
CDR3 length: 12; D gene: NA; V gene: TRBV3-1; clone size: NA; J gene: TRBJ2-7; CDR3 protein: CASSQYAYEQYF; CDR3 DNA: TGTGCCAGCAGCCAATATGCCTACGAGCAGTACTTC
CDR3 length: 15; D gene: NA; V gene: TRBV6-2/TRBV6-3; clone size: NA; J gene: TRBJ2-7; CDR3 protein: CASSPPGRGTYEQYF; CDR3 DNA: TGTGCCAGCAGTCCGCCGGGACGCGGCACCTACGAGCAGTACTTC
CDR3 length: 14; D gene: NA; V gene: TRBV2; clone size: NA; J gene: TRBJ2-7; CDR3 protein: CASSDGGHSYEQYF; CDR3 DNA: TGTGCCAGCAGTGATGGCGGGCACTCCTACGAGCAGTACTTC
CDR3 length: 15; D gene: TRBD1; V gene: TRBV6-1; clone size: few; J gene: TRBJ2-7; CDR3 protein: CASSERPGGFYEQYF; CDR3 DNA: TGTGCCAGCAGTGAACGGCCAGGGGGCTTCTACGAGCAGTACTTC
CDR3 length: 15; D gene: NA; V gene: TRBV30; clone size: few; J gene: TRBJ2-1; CDR3 protein: CAWSGGQSSYNEQFF; CDR3 DNA: TGTGCCTGGAGTGGTGGGCAGAGCTCCTACAATGAGCAGTTCTTC
CDR3 length: 15; D gene: TRBD2; V gene: TRBV20-1; clone size: few; J gene: TRBJ2-1; CDR3 protein: CSAYLAGAFYNEQFF; CDR3 DNA: TGCAGTGCGTACCTAGCGGGAGCTTTCTACAATGAGCAGTTCTTC
CDR3 length: 13; D gene: NA; V gene: TRBV7-2; clone size: NA; J gene: TRBJ2-7; CDR3 protein: CASSPRAQQEQYF; CDR3 DNA: TGTGCCAGCAGCCCAAGGGCCCAGCAAGAGCAGTACTTC
CDR3 length: 16; D gene: TRBD1; V gene: TRBV11-2; clone size: NA; J gene: TRBJ2-5; CDR3 protein: CASSITGTGVKETQYF; CDR3 DNA: TGTGCCAGCAGCATCACCGGGACAGGGGTCAAAGAGACCCAGTACTTC
CDR3 length: 13; D gene: TRBD1; V gene: TRBV12-3/TRBV12-4; clone size: NA; J gene: TRBJ2-7; CDR3 protein: CASSDRGIHEQYF; CDR3 DNA: TGTGCCAGCAGTGACAGGGGCATCCACGAGCAGTACTTC
CDR3 length: 13; D gene: TRBD2; V gene: TRBV5-1; clone size: NA; J gene: TRBJ2-7; CDR3 protein: CASREREQYEQYF; CDR3 DNA: TGCGCCAGCCGGGAGCGGGAGCAATACGAGCAGTACTTC
CDR3 length: 17; D gene: NA; V gene: TRBV2; clone size: NA; J gene: TRBJ2-2; CDR3 protein: CASSTDRTLLNTGELFF; CDR3 DNA: TGTGCCAGCAGTACTGACCGGACCCTACTAAACACCGGGGAGCTGTTTTTT
CDR3 length: 14; D gene: TRBD2; V gene: TRBV29-1; clone size: NA; J gene: TRBJ2-3; CDR3 protein: CSGSGGPNTDTQYF; CDR3 DNA: TGCAGCGGGTCGGGAGGGCCTAACACAGATACGCAGTATTTT
CDR3 length: 15; D gene: TRBD2; V gene: TRBV15; clone size: NA; J gene: TRBJ2-7; CDR3 protein: CATSRSRTSGTEQYF; CDR3 DNA: TGTGCCACCAGCAGATCCAGGACTAGCGGGACCGAGCAGTACTTC
CDR3 length: 13; D gene: TRBD1; V gene: TRBV6-5; clone size: NA; J gene: TRBJ2-7; CDR3 protein: CASAGQGAIEQYF; CDR3 DNA: TGTGCCAGCGCGGGACAGGGGGCGATCGAGCAGTACTTC
CDR3 length: 15; D gene: TRBD1; V gene: TRBV6-1; clone size: NA; J gene: TRBJ1-5; CDR3 protein: CASSGGDSSIMPQHF; CDR3 DNA: TGTGCCAGCAGCGGGGGGGACAGCTCAATCATGCCCCAGCATTTT
CDR3 length: 16; D gene: NA; V gene: TRBV28; clone size: few; J gene: TRBJ2-4; CDR3 protein: CASSLQGNNLAVIQYF; CDR3 DNA: TGTGCCAGCAGTTTGCAGGGGAACAATTTGGCAGTCATTCAGTACTTC
CDR3 length: 14; D gene: NA; V gene: TRBV28; clone size: NA; J gene: TRBJ2-5; CDR3 protein: CASSSGTLKETQYF; CDR3 DNA: TGTGCCAGCAGTTCCGGGACTTTAAAAGAGACCCAGTACTTC
CDR3 length: 13; D gene: NA; V gene: TRBV27; clone size: many; J gene: TRBJ2-3; CDR3 protein: CASSLGVTDTQYF; CDR3 DNA: TGTGCCAGCAGCTTAGGGGTCACAGATACGCAGTATTTT
CDR3 length: 15; D gene: TRBD2; V gene: TRBV25-1; clone size: NA; J gene: TRBJ2-1; CDR3 protein: CASSPTSGRANEQFF; CDR3 DNA: TGTGCCAGCAGTCCAACTAGCGGGAGGGCCAATGAGCAGTTCTTC
CDR3 length: 15; D gene: NA; V gene: TRBV11-3; clone size: NA; J gene: TRBJ2-1; CDR3 protein: CASSLRGGEGGEQFF; CDR3 DNA: TGTGCCAGCAGCTTACGCGGAGGTGAGGGGGGTGAGCAGTTCTTC
CDR3 length: 15; D gene: NA; V gene: TRBV29-1; clone size: NA; J gene: TRBJ2-3; CDR3 protein: CSVERDRIGTDTQYF; CDR3 DNA: TGCAGCGTTGAAAGAGACAGAATAGGCACAGATACGCAGTATTTT
CDR3 length: 13; D gene: NA; V gene: TRBV29-1; clone size: NA; J gene: TRBJ1-1; CDR3 protein: CSVERPLNTEAFF; CDR3 DNA: TGCAGCGTTGAACGTCCCTTGAACACTGAAGCTTTCTTT
CDR3 length: 15; D gene: NA; V gene: TRBV20-1; clone size: few; J gene: TRBJ2-5; CDR3 protein: CSASPGRVYQETQYF; CDR3 DNA: TGCAGTGCGTCTCCGGGACGGGTGTACCAAGAGACCCAGTACTTC
CDR3 length: 13; D gene: NA; V gene: TRBV15; clone size: few; J gene: TRBJ2-7; CDR3 protein: CATSSTDNYEQYF; CDR3 DNA: TGTGCCACCAGCAGCACCGACAACTACGAGCAGTACTTC
CDR3 length: 18; D gene: TRBD2; V gene: TRBV4-2; clone size: NA; J gene: TRBJ2-1; CDR3 protein: CASSHPQRDLSSYNEQFF; CDR3 DNA: TGTGCCAGCAGCCACCCTCAGCGGGACCTGAGCTCCTACAATGAGCAGTTCTTC
CDR3 length: 13; D gene: TRBD1; V gene: TRBV15; clone size: NA; J gene: TRBJ1-2; CDR3 protein: CATSRGRGNGYTF; CDR3 DNA: TGTGCCACCAGCAGAGGCAGGGGGAATGGCTACACCTTC
CDR3 length: 18; D gene: TRBD2; V gene: TRBV6-2/TRBV6-3; clone size: few; J gene: TRBJ2-3; CDR3 protein: CASSYSKGGLAITDTQYF; CDR3 DNA: TGTGCCAGCAGTTACTCGAAGGGAGGACTAGCGATAACAGATACGCAGTATTTT
CDR3 length: 16; D gene: TRBD2; V gene: TRBV4-2; clone size: NA; J gene: TRBJ2-1; CDR3 protein: CASSPLPRSGSYEQFF; CDR3 DNA: TGTGCCAGCAGCCCCCTACCTCGCAGCGGGAGTTACGAGCAGTTCTTC
CDR3 length: 17; D gene: TRBD2; V gene: TRBV20-1; clone size: NA; J gene: TRBJ2-3; CDR3 protein: CSASPDGTSRFTDTQYF; CDR3 DNA: TGCAGTGCTTCCCCTGACGGGACTAGCAGATTCACAGATACGCAGTATTTT
CDR3 length: 14; D gene: NA; V gene: TRBV11-2; clone size: NA; J gene: TRBJ1-1; CDR3 protein: CASSLMSGRTEAFF; CDR3 DNA: TGTGCCAGCAGCTTAATGAGTGGGAGAACTGAAGCTTTCTTT
CDR3 length: 16; D gene: TRBD2; V gene: TRBV24-1; clone size: NA; J gene: TRBJ2-3; CDR3 protein: CATSDPMGLVADTQYF; CDR3 DNA: TGTGCCACCAGTGACCCTATGGGACTAGTGGCAGATACGCAGTATTTT
CDR3 length: 16; D gene: NA; V gene: TRBV5-5; clone size: NA; J gene: TRBJ2-7; CDR3 protein: CASSLVWAYSPYEQYF; CDR3 DNA: TGTGCCAGCAGCTTGGTTTGGGCCTATTCTCCATACGAGCAGTACTTC
CDR3 length: 14; D gene: NA; V gene: TRBV7-8; clone size: NA; J gene: TRBJ2-7; CDR3 protein: CASSRLGAIYEQYF; CDR3 DNA: TGTGCCAGCAGCCGCTTGGGGGCTATCTACGAGCAGTACTTC
CDR3 length: 18; D gene: NA; V gene: TRBV20-1; clone size: NA; J gene: TRBJ2-2; CDR3 protein: CSARDPVSAGRSAGELFF; CDR3 DNA: TGCAGTGCTAGAGATCCCGTGAGTGCGGGGAGATCGGCCGGGGAGCTGTTTTTT
CDR3 length: 12; D gene: NA; V gene: TRBV6-2/TRBV6-3; clone size: many; J gene: TRBJ2-7; CDR3 protein: CASRLSSYEQYF; CDR3 DNA: TGTGCCAGCAGACTTAGTTCCTACGAGCAGTACTTC
CDR3 length: 13; D gene: NA; V gene: TRBV29-1; clone size: NA; J gene: TRBJ1-1; CDR3 protein: CSVEVRGDTEAFF; CDR3 DNA: TGCAGCGTTGAAGTTCGGGGTGACACTGAAGCTTTCTTT